This entry concerns a single TCR beta chain. The antigen remains undetermined. TCRdb re-called the 5' RACE reads with MiXCR, one entry per CDR3 protein. The table has more than 250,000 distinct CDR3 sequences, roughly 8% seen once. Trimming cost V 1 base and J 10 bases, with 14 bases left between them. The CDR3 is 14 amino acids. CDR1 and CDR2 from the germline V gene are LNHNV and YYDKDF (reference sequence). This sample is drawn from a study of CD8 T cells in ankylosing spondylitis. The study, taken as a whole, reports: Reportedly, significant enrichment of disease-linked clones occurred in matched ankylosing spondylitis synovial fluid. Apparently characteristic of ankylosing spondylitis blood was a TCR beta motif (roughly 8 highly homologous variants).

Sequenced: blood, either unsorted or a sorted T cell fraction (not recorded which). The sequence was obtained from a male donor with ankylosing spondylitis. The chain links TRBV15 to TRBJ2-1; perhaps TRBD2 as D (6 bases). This CDR3 reads CATSRVRLDGEQFF. The CDR3 DNA reads TGTGCCACCAGCAGAGTACGACTAGATGGCGAGCAGTTCTTC.